This T cell receptor (beta chain) was documented in a study of cytomegalovirus exposure and HLA in healthy donors. The donors were healthy bone marrow donors. This clone was seen a handful of times. What it recognizes is unknown. Trimming removed 2 bases from V and 1 base from J; junction bases left unmatched: 5. The germline V gene has CDR1 MNHEY and CDR2 SVGAGI. CDR3 size: 16 residues. The study's findings and limits: A missense DCLRE1C variant was associated with V- and J-gene trimming of TCR beta chains in a later analysis, and an independent cohort replicated the association.

Primers: 60 Vbeta forward and 13 Jbeta reverse. Sequenced by immunoSEQ multiplex PCR; TCRdb stores in-frame clones only, minus some. The repertoire has approximately 150,000 clones, 60% to 85% of them found once; the top ten carry 1.8%. The source material was PBMCs. The J gene is TRBJ1-1, the V gene TRBV6-5, with 9 bases matching TRBD1. The sequence derives from a man aged 40-55 years in good health and CMV-seronegative. The DNA of the CDR3 is TGTGCCAGCAGTTACCGGACAGGGGTGGCGAACACTGAAGCTTTCTTT. It specifies CASSYRTGVANTEAFF.